These 16 T cell receptor beta chains were all obtained from the same sample, sequenced in a study of tumor and adjacent non-tumor tissue in lung cancer. The library came from three nested PCR rounds adapted from ARM-PCR protocols. A single record per CDR3 protein comes from TCRdb applying MiXCR to the multiplex PCR reads. The data show more than 70,000 distinct CDR3 sequences, about 61% seen once. RNA was extracted from bulk tissue without any cell sorting. Sequenced input: lung tumor tissue. These receptors all come from a man between 65 and 80 years old with non-small cell lung cancer.

This clonotype was picked up many times. This rearrangement joins TRBV30 to TRBJ1-1; D ambiguous. The CDR3 runs to 11 residues. V was shortened by 4 bases and J by 11 bases, with 14 bases between the two germline ends. The germline V gene has CDR1 GTSNPN and CDR2 SVGIG (reference sequence). CDR3 sequence (DNA): TGTGCCTGGAATCTAGCCAGGACGGCTTTCTTT. Encoded protein: CAWNLARTAFF. Full variable domain (remainder filled in from reference TRBV30 and TRBJ1-1): SQTIHQWPATLVQPVGSPLSLECTVEGTSNPNLYWYRQAAGRGLQLLFYSVGIGQISSEVPQNLSASRPQDRQFILSSKKLLLSDSGFYLCAWNLARTAFFGQGTRLTVV.

As concerns this clonotype: A read error is possible here, since a much larger clone lies one base away. For the CDR3, the DNA is TGTGTCAGCAGTTTGGGTCCCCTCTACGAGCAGTACTTC. Translating gives CVSSLGPLYEQYF. The J gene is TRBJ2-7, the V gene TRBV28; D unresolved. The CDR3 runs to 13 residues. Germline V CDR1 and CDR2: MDHEN, SYDVKM.

In the case of this clonotype: One junction end does not reproduce the germline sequence, and a read error may be involved. V is TRBV6-6 and J is TRBJ1-2; D remains ambiguous. Germline V gives CDR1 MNHNY, CDR2 SVGAGI (reference sequence). The CDR3 loop spans 17 amino acids. The CDR3: CASGYSAEPTHNYGYTF. The CDR3 nucleotides are TGTGCCAGCGGTTACTCCGCGGAGCCGACACATAACTATGGCTACACCTTC.

With respect to this clonotype: A junction end diverges from the germline sequence, so it may reflect a read error. The gene calls are TRBV7-9 and TRBJ2-2, with 10 positions matching TRBD1. The V gene's germline CDR1 is SEHNR and CDR2 FQNEAQ (reference sequence). The CDR3 is 13 amino acids. CDR3 residues: CASRGQGSGELFF. CDR3 DNA: TGTGCCAGCCGGGGACAGGGGTCCGGGGAACTGTTTTTT.

This clonotype was seen only a few times. The chain uses TRBV7-9 and TRBJ2-5, with D uncertain. Germline loops: CDR1 SEHNR, CDR2 FQNEAQ (reference sequence). The CDR3 length is 14 residues. V lost 5 bases and J 5 bases, leaving 15 bases between the germline ends. CDR3: CASSLGVARETQYF. The CDR3 nucleotides read TGTGCCAGCAGCCTTGGAGTGGCCAGGGAGACCCAGTACTTC.

This clonotype was observed many times. This chain connects TRBV12-2 to TRBJ2-7; TRBD1 is taken as the D call from the table, unchecked against the DNA. TRBV12-2 is annotated as a pseudogene. The CDR3 covers 17 residues. The CDR3 sequence is CASRLATDRVWIYEQYF. CDR3 coding DNA: TGTGCAAGTCGCTTAGCTACGGACAGGGTATGGATTTACGAGCAGTACTTC.

This clonotype has a count of ten or more. A much larger clone differs by one base, so this may be a read error. This chain joins TRBV11-2 and TRBJ1-3; a weak D match, TRBD1 (6 bases). This CDR3 contains 16 residues. Germline CDR1 and CDR2: SGHAT and FQNNGV. CDR3 protein: CTSSLYRENSGNTIYF. CDR3 DNA: TGTACCAGCAGCTTATACAGGGAAAACTCTGGAAACACCATATATTTT.

With respect to this clonotype: Mismatch with germline at one junction end may stem from a read error. The rearrangement links TRBV11-3 to TRBJ2-2; maybe TRBD2 (6 bases). CDR1 is SGHNT and CDR2 is YENEEA in the germline V gene. CDR3 length: 15 residues. CDR3 DNA: TGTGCCAGCAGCATAGGCCGCGGATCAGGCGGGGAGTTGGTTTTT. Translation: CASSIGRGSGGELVF.

This clonotype has just one count. At one end the junction does not follow the germline gene, possibly because of a read error. This chain connects TRBV11-2 to TRBJ2-7; D is perhaps TRBD1 (5 bases). Per the germline V gene, CDR1 is SGHAT and CDR2 is FQNNGV. The CDR3 contains 14 residues. CDR3: CASSLGTRSYKQYF. CDR3 coding DNA: TGTGCCAGCAGCTTAGGGACACGTTCCTACAAGCAGTACTTC. The entire variable domain, with the rest obtained from reference TRBV11-2 and TRBJ2-7, is as follows: EAGVAQSPRYKIIEKRQSVAFWCNPISGHATLYWYQQILGQGPKLLIQFQNNGVVDDSQLPKDRFSAERLKGVDSTLKIQPAKLEDSAVYLCASSLGTRSYKQYFGPGTRLTVT.

The chain carries TRBV6-4 and TRBJ2-2, with D possibly being TRBD2 (5 bases). V was pared by 5 bases and J by 1 base, with 11 bases between. This CDR3 comprises 15 residues. Germline V gene sequence: CDR1 MRHNA, CDR2 SNTAGT. CDR3 region: CASSLGVENTGELFF. The CDR3 DNA follows: TGTGCCAGCAGTCTCGGGGTGGAGAACACCGGGGAGCTGTTTTTT.

This chain uses TRBV14 with TRBJ1-6; maybe TRBD1 (6 bases). V dropped 4 bases and J dropped 11 bases, with 18 bases sitting between them. CDR3 length: 15 residues. Germline loops: CDR1 SGHDN, CDR2 FVKESK. CDR3 DNA: TGTGCCAGCAGCCTTACAGGGAGTCGAAATACACCCCTCCACTTT. Amino acid sequence: CASSLTGSRNTPLHF.

This clonotype occurred a few times. A much larger clone differs from this one at a single base, so this may be a read error. The chain employs TRBV6-5 and TRBJ1-6; the D is unclear. This CDR3 has 15 residues. CDR1 MNHEY and CDR2 SVGAGI come from the germline V gene. The ends were cut back, 2 bases at V and 7 bases at J, with 12 bases in the middle. The CDR3 here is CASSYVPPTNSPLHF. The CDR3 region has the DNA TGTGCCAGCAGTTACGTGCCACCCACCAATTCACCCCTCCACTTT.

Worth noting for this clonotype: A junction end diverges from the germline sequence, so it may reflect a read error. The rearrangement joins TRBV6-5 to TRBJ1-3; possibly TRBD1 for D (5 bases). The CDR3 totals 16 residues. Looked up from germline, CDR1 is MNHEY and CDR2 is SVGAGI. The CDR3 DNA reads TGTGCCAGAAGTTACACTCGACCGGGGGGTAGAAACACCATATATTTT. As protein: CARSYTRPGGRNTIYF.

Details on this clonotype: Mismatch with germline at one junction end may stem from a read error. The chain recombines TRBV6-6 with TRBJ2-7, with D tentatively TRBD2 (7 bases). Germline V lookup: CDR1 MNHNY, CDR2 SVGAGI (reference sequence). The length of the CDR3 is 14 residues. CDR3 coding DNA: TGTGCCAGCAGCCGGTCGGGCGGGGGCTACGAGCAATACTTC. Residues: CASSRSGGGYEQYF.

Note on this clonotype: An end of the junction does not agree with germline; a read error may underlie this. The chain joins TRBV11-2 to TRBJ2-1; D unresolved. The length of the CDR3 is 15 residues. CDR1 SGHAT and CDR2 FQNNGV come from the germline V gene. The CDR3 region is CAGSFQLSSYNEQFF. The DNA for the CDR3 is TGTGCCGGCAGCTTCCAGCTGAGCTCCTACAATGAGCAGTTCTTC. The full variable domain, completed using reference TRBV11-2 and TRBJ2-1, is EAGVAQSPRYKIIEKRQSVAFWCNPISGHATLYWYQQILGQGPKLLIQFQNNGVVDDSQLPKDRFSAERLKGVDSTLKIQPAKLEDSAVYLCAGSFQLSSYNEQFFGPGTRLTVL.

Concerning this clonotype: A read error may explain this, as a much larger clone is one base away. This is likely a read error, given that the CDR3 carries no conserved phenylalanine or tryptophan at its end. The V and J genes are TRBV28 and TRBJ2-2; no firm D call. The V end was cut by 1 base, the J end by 3 bases, with 3 bases between. The CDR3 covers 13 residues. Per germline, CDR1 MDHEN and CDR2 SYDVKM. CDR3 sequence reads: CASSLFYTGELFL. CDR3 sequence (DNA): TGTGCCAGCAGTTTATTTTACACCGGGGAGCTGTTTCTT.